This TCR beta chain was captured by sequencing in a study of T cell repertoires in cytomegalovirus infection. For the study at large: Carrying CMV and the relevant HLA type showed in public TCR beta signatures.

TCRdb re-analysed the reads in MiXCR, keeping a single row per CDR3 protein. The profile shows a few hundred thousand distinct CDR3 sequences, roughly 13% of them singletons. This clonotype was seen ten or more times. J was trimmed by 4 bases and V by 4 bases; bases with no gene match: 12. This CDR3 spans 15 amino acids. From germline, CDR1 is DFQATT and CDR2 SNEGSKA (reference sequence). Sequenced input: PBMCs. The chain employs TRBV20-1 and TRBJ2-7; 8 bases align to TRBD1. The TCR sequence derives from a human donor in good health (CMV status not recorded). Some clones in this sample may be carry-over from other donors' samples. This chain's CDR3 is CSATWSDRGVYEQYF. The DNA for the CDR3 is TGCAGTGCTACTTGGTCTGACAGGGGTGTATACGAGCAGTACTTC.